What follows are 4 T cell receptor beta chains derived from one specimen sequenced in a study of T cell changes during pregnancy in multiple sclerosis. Assay: immunoSEQ multiplex PCR; the TCRdb copy retains only in-frame clones and omits some. The table has approximately 89,000 clones, 94% seen once. The sample consisted of peripheral blood, taken after pregnancy. These receptors all stem from a female donor in good health, enrolled as a control in a pregnancy study.

The V gene is TRBV6-1, the J gene TRBJ2-1; possible D gene TRBD1, 6 bases. CDR1 and CDR2 (germline): MNHNS, SASEGT. The V end was cut by 1 base, the J end by 3 bases, with 10 bases between. The CDR3 contains 15 residues. CDR3 residues: CASSEVVDSYNEQFF. CDR3 DNA sequence: TGTGCCAGCAGTGAAGTAGTGGACAGCTACAATGAGCAGTTCTTC.

This CDR3 is CASSLGITGDEQYF. The CDR3 coding sequence is TGTGCCAGCAGTTTAGGGATCACAGGGGATGAGCAGTACTTC. The gene calls are TRBV28 and TRBJ2-7; TRBD1 matches at 7 bases. Germline V gives CDR1 MDHEN, CDR2 SYDVKM. Trimming removed 2 bases from V and 7 bases from J; junction bases left unmatched: 8. This CDR3 spans 14 amino acids.

The chain carries TRBV5-1 and TRBJ1-1; D unresolved. Between the trimmed V and J ends, which lost 2 bases and 1 base, there was a span of 12 bases. Germline V lookup: CDR1 SGHRS, CDR2 YFSETQ. This CDR3 region has 15 residues. The CDR3 loop reads CASSFSPSGNTEAFF. The DNA for the CDR3 is TGCGCCAGCAGCTTCTCCCCATCCGGGAACACTGAAGCTTTCTTT.

The chain recombines TRBV2 with TRBJ2-2; the D gene is possibly TRBD2 (6 bases). With 7 bases removed from V and 3 bases from J, the gap between germline ends came to 12 bases. Germline CDR1 reads SNHLY; CDR2 reads FYNNEI. This CDR3 contains 14 residues. CDR3 DNA sequence: TGTGCCAGCAAGAGGCTAGCGTACACCGGGGAGCTGTTTTTT. The encoded protein is CASKRLAYTGELFF.